These T cell receptor beta chains were read from a single sample in a study of blood T cell repertoires in COVID-19. This table comes from immunoSEQ multiplex PCR, and its TCRdb copy is limited to in-frame clones, with some not included. Here the sample spans about 330,000 clones, roughly 90% being singletons. Material: PBMCs or T cells enriched from blood (not recorded which). Every receptor here comes from a woman aged 25 to 39 who had recovered from COVID-19. Both conserved end residues are part of each CDR3.

>TRBJ1-5|14|TRBV5-1
CASSLGVSNQPQHF
>TRBJ2-2|17|TRBV5-6
CASSLWVETGRTGELFF
>TRBJ2-3|13|TRBV18
CASSPTSTDTQYF
>TRBJ2-1|14|TRBV5-4
CASSPGTSGGKQFF
>TRBJ2-1|15|TRBV28
CASSLSGRAINEQFF
>TRBJ2-5|16|TRBV11-2
CASSYTAAGEGETQYF
>TRBJ2-7|14|TRBV6-5
CASTLAGGSYEQYF
>TRBJ1-1|15|TRBV10-3
CAISEYGQGNTEAFF
>TRBJ1-5|18|TRBV7-8
CASSPTPGQINSNQPQHF
>TRBJ2-1|18|TRBV7-3
CASSLWGLHPRNGNEQFF
>TRBJ1-5|14|TRBV6-5
CASSYSGQNQPQHF
>TRBJ2-2|15|TRBV7-3
CASSFASGGTGELFF
>TRBJ1-5|16|TRBV28
CASSSRPGGSRQPQHF
>TRBJ1-3|14|TRBV7-9
CASSSRDSGNTIYF
>TRBJ2-2|15|TRBV2
CASSLAGADTGELFF
>TRBJ1-5|14|TRBV27
CASSLEGWGQPQHF
>TRBJ2-7|13|TRBV29-1
CSVELVGGYEQYF
>TRBJ1-1|16|TRBV5-8
CASSFGGGGWATEAFF
>TRBJ2-7|14|TRBV6-5
CASRQQGVSYEQYF
>TRBJ2-7|15|TRBV30
CALSPGLQYSYEQYF
>TRBJ2-7|16|TRBV6-1
CASSEDLRAGSYEQYF
>TRBJ1-1|13|TRBV5-4
CASSRTGFGEAFF
>TRBJ2-5|13|TRBV25-1
CASSDRGWETQYF
>TRBJ1-2|14|TRBV4-3
CASSQNRQGGGYTF
>TRBJ2-7|15|TRBV7-2
CASSLGSERPYEQYF
>TRBJ2-3|15|TRBV5-1
CASSVVGGITDTQYF
>TRBJ1-5|15|TRBV28
CASWTGVGINQPQHF
>TRBJ2-1|16|TRBV2
CASKRGLAASYNEQFF
>TRBJ2-7|13|TRBV28
CASRDFRSYEQYF
>TRBJ2-3|14|TRBV9
CASSAQGVTDTQYF
>TRBJ2-1|18|TRBV9
CASSRDPGAAPSYNEQFF
>TRBJ1-2|16|TRBV7-8
CASSLGDRGGFRGYTF
>TRBJ2-1|13|TRBV15
CATSRGGGWGQFF
>TRBJ1-2|13|TRBV7-9
CASREDSFYGYTF
>TRBJ1-4|14|TRBV10-3
CAISGARQGTPRFF
>TRBJ2-2|14|TRBV9
CASSSTAGGGELFF
>TRBJ2-5|13|TRBV24-1
CATSELSGGTQYF
>TRBJ2-7|13|TRBV11-3
CASSAGPTYEQYF